This T cell receptor beta chain was observed in a study of CD8+CD57+ T cells in acquired aplastic anemia. The germline gives CDR1 SGHNT, CDR2 YENEEA. The CDR3 is 13 residues long. Trimming left V 6 bases short and J 3 bases short, with 9 bases between. This clonotype was seen ten or more times. For CDR3 and TCR beta VDJ profiling, genomic DNA was the template used. TCRdb reprocessed the reads via MiXCR and lists one record per CDR3 protein. Of about 170,000 distinct CDR3 sequences in the sample, 50% to 75% were seen once. The sample taken for sequencing was sorted CD4+, CD8+, or CD8+CD57+ T cells (not recorded which) from PBMCs. The genes are TRBV11-3 and TRBJ2-1; D might be TRBD2 (5 bases). The receptor was derived from a human donor in good health. CDR3 residues: CASSFSGYNEQFF. CDR3 sequence (DNA): TGTGCCAGCAGTTTCAGCGGCTACAATGAGCAGTTCTTC.